The 26 T cell receptor beta chains given below trace back to one sample, sequenced in a study of blood T cell repertoires in COVID-19. Here immunoSEQ multiplex PCR was the method, and the copy in TCRdb shows in-frame clones only, minus some. Of more than 250,000 clones in the sample, roughly 86% were seen once. The sequenced sample was PBMCs or T cells enriched from blood (not recorded which). All receptors come from a woman younger than 30 who had recovered from COVID-19.

The V gene is TRBV10-3, the J gene TRBJ2-7; possible D gene TRBD1, 5 bases. Trimming took 3 bases from V and 4 from J, leaving 10 bases between them. The CDR3 sequence is 13 residues long. The germline gives CDR1 ENHRY, CDR2 SYGVKD. The CDR3 DNA sequence: TGTGCCATCAGTGATAAACAGGATTACGAGCAGTACTTC. Translating gives CAISDKQDYEQYF.

This clone was picked up a small number of times. The V gene is TRBV9, the J gene TRBJ2-3, with TRBD1 matching 9 bases. The germline CDR1 and CDR2 sequences are SGDLS and YYNGEE. The CDR3 totals 14 residues. Trimming at V came to 3 bases and at J to 3 bases, leaving 2 bases not matched to a gene. Here the CDR3 reads CASSAGTGTDTQYF. The CDR3 DNA sequence: TGTGCCAGCAGCGCCGGGACAGGGACAGATACGCAGTATTTT.

Of note for this clone: Other DNA variants within this sample encode the same CDR3. The rearrangement joins TRBV11-3 to TRBJ2-2; 7 bases line up with TRBD2. The CDR3 consists of 15 residues. Germline V lookup: CDR1 SGHNT, CDR2 YENEEA. V shed 6 bases and J 0 bases; nucleotides not matched to a gene: 4. The CDR3 DNA reads TGTGCCAGCAGTCCGGGGGGACCGAACACCGGGGAGCTGTTTTTT. As protein: CASSPGGPNTGELFF.

The chain's CDR3 is CASSEGTRGEQFF. The CDR3, as DNA: TGTGCCAGCAGTGAGGGCACCCGTGGTGAGCAGTTCTTC. The gene calls are TRBV6-1 and TRBJ2-1, with no clear D. This CDR3 is built from 13 residues. Germline values: CDR1 MNHNS, CDR2 SASEGT. V lost 3 bases and J 9 bases, leaving 12 bases between the germline ends.

The chain combines TRBV9 with TRBJ2-1; maybe TRBD2 (5 bases). The ends were cut back, 0 bases at V and 7 bases at J, with 17 bases in the middle. The CDR3 is made up of 16 amino acids. Germline V lookup: CDR1 SGDLS, CDR2 YYNGEE. The CDR3 loop is CASSVDPRGPPNEQFF. The CDR3 DNA sequence: TGTGCCAGCAGCGTAGACCCGAGAGGGCCCCCTAATGAGCAGTTCTTC. The full variable domain, rest sourced from reference TRBV9 and TRBJ2-1, is DSGVTQTPKHLITATGQRVTLRCSPRSGDLSVYWYQQSLDQGLQFLIQYYNGEERAKGNILERFSAQQFPDLHSELNLSSLELGDSALYFCASSVDPRGPPNEQFFGPGTRLTVL.

Only a few counts were recorded for this clone. The chain combines TRBV5-1 with TRBJ2-7; 9 nucleotides match TRBD1. Germline CDR1 SGHRS, CDR2 YFSETQ. V lost 1 base, J lost 2 bases, and 4 bases stayed unmatched. The CDR3 is 15 residues long. The CDR3 reads CASSLQGQGTYEQYF. The DNA for the CDR3 is TGCGCCAGCAGCTTGCAAGGACAGGGGACCTACGAGCAGTACTTC.

This clone was observed a single time. The gene calls are TRBV9 and TRBJ2-2; D remains unclear. V lost 10 bases and J 1 base, leaving 8 bases between the germline ends. CDR1 is SGDLS, CDR2 YYNGEE, per germline. The CDR3 covers 12 residues. CDR3 in amino acids: CASGLNTGELFF. The CDR3 DNA is TGTGCCTCAGGATTGAACACCGGGGAGCTGTTTTTT.

The chain combines TRBV14 with TRBJ2-5; unclear D gene. Per germline, CDR1 SGHDN and CDR2 FVKESK. The CDR3 extends over 13 amino acids. V was pared by 8 bases and J by 3 bases, with 13 bases between. The CDR3 DNA sequence: TGTGCCAGCGGGCCGGAATCTAAAGAGACCCAGTACTTC. It specifies CASGPESKETQYF.

The rearrangement links TRBV30 to TRBJ2-7; maybe TRBD1 (5 bases). V was shortened by 0 bases and J by 0 bases, with 6 bases between the two germline ends. The CDR3 is made up of 13 amino acids. The germline gives CDR1 GTSNPN, CDR2 SVGIG (reference sequence). The CDR3 coding sequence is TGTGCCTGGAGTGTCACAGGCTCCTACGAGCAGTACTTC. It encodes CAWSVTGSYEQYF.

This clone appeared a single time. This chain connects TRBV27 to TRBJ2-7; 12 positions agree with TRBD2. The CDR3 has 17 amino acids. Trimming removed 1 base from V and 2 bases from J; junction bases left unmatched: 6. Germline V CDR1 and CDR2: MNHEY, SMNVEV (reference sequence). This CDR3 reads CASSLYGLAGTAYEQYF. In DNA, the CDR3 is TGTGCCAGCAGTTTATACGGACTAGCGGGAACAGCCTACGAGCAGTACTTC.

This clone was observed once. The genes are TRBV24-1 and TRBJ2-2; 10 bases fit TRBD2. Germline assignment: CDR1 KGHDR and CDR2 SFDVKD. The V segment lost 4 bases and the J segment 9 bases; nucleotides outside the gene matches: 10. The CDR3 runs 16 residues. The CDR3 loop reads CATSDPGKREGWELFF. CDR3 bases: TGTGCCACCAGTGACCCGGGGAAGCGGGAGGGCTGGGAGCTGTTTTTT.

This clone has just a few counts. The sample holds other DNA sequences that translate to the same CDR3. The chain employs TRBV6-5 and TRBJ1-5; D is possibly TRBD1 (5 bases). The germline V gene encodes CDR1 MNHEY and CDR2 SVGAGI. This CDR3 is 14 amino acids long. Trimming pared 7 bases from V and 0 bases from J, leaving 10 bases between. CDR3 in amino acids: CASNPTGSNQPQHF. For the CDR3, the DNA is TGTGCCAGCAACCCCACAGGTAGCAATCAGCCCCAGCATTTT.

The chain carries TRBV7-2 and TRBJ1-1; D might be TRBD1 (5 bases). V gave up 3 bases and J gave up 5 bases, with 10 bases separating them. The CDR3 covers 13 residues. The germline CDR1 and CDR2 sequences are SGHTA and FQGNSA. The CDR3 here is CASSFRAGTEAFF. DNA of the CDR3: TGTGCCAGCAGCTTCAGGGCGGGGACTGAAGCTTTCTTT.

The CDR3 sequence is CAWSPAGGFWETQYF. Written as DNA, the CDR3 is TGTGCCTGGAGCCCGGCGGGAGGGTTTTGGGAGACCCAGTACTTC. The rearrangement links TRBV30 to TRBJ2-5; 9 nucleotides match TRBD2. Germline-derived CDR1 and CDR2 are GTSNPN and SVGIG (reference sequence). V dropped 3 bases and J dropped 5; count of bases not matched to a gene: 10. This CDR3 has 15 amino acids.

The chain combines TRBV5-1 with TRBJ2-2, with 11 bases matching TRBD2. The V gene end was trimmed by 0 bases and the J gene end by 1 base; junction bases not matched to a gene: 2. The germline V gene has CDR1 SGHRS and CDR2 YFSETQ. CDR3 size: 17 residues. DNA of the CDR3: TGCGCCAGCAGCTTGGGGGGACTAGCGGAGAACACCGGGGAGCTGTTTTTT. Protein product: CASSLGGLAENTGELFF.

The J gene is TRBJ1-5, the V gene TRBV3-1 (or the pseudogene TRBV3-2), with D possibly matching TRBD1 (6 bases). The CDR3 sequence is 13 residues long. V lost 0 bases, J lost 7 bases, and 7 bases lay in between. The germline V gene encodes CDR1 LGHDT and CDR2 YNNKEL (reference sequence). CDR3 loop: CASSQEDRQPQHF. For the CDR3, the DNA is TGTGCCAGCAGCCAAGAAGACAGGCAGCCCCAGCATTTT.

This clone was picked up one time. The same CDR3 can be traced to other DNA sequences in this sample. The chain employs TRBV6-1 and TRBJ2-5, with 12 bases that match TRBD2. The CDR3 covers 15 residues. Germline lookup yields CDR1 MNHNS and CDR2 SASEGT. V was pared by 2 bases and J by 4 bases, with 2 bases of the junction left unmatched. The DNA of the CDR3 is TGTGCCAGCAGTGAACTAGCGGGAGGGCCAGAGACCCAGTACTTC. Translation gives CASSELAGGPETQYF.

This clone has a single count. V gene TRBV11-3 combines with J gene TRBJ2-1, with D perhaps TRBD1 (5 bases). In germline, CDR1 is SGHNT, CDR2 YENEEA. V was trimmed by 1 base and J by 6 bases, leaving 7 bases between them. The CDR3 has 13 residues. Here the CDR3 reads CASSLGRANEQFF. The CDR3 nucleotides are TGTGCCAGCAGCTTAGGCAGGGCCAATGAGCAGTTCTTC.

The chain recombines TRBV15 with TRBJ2-7, with D possibly TRBD2 on 5 matching bases. Trimming removed 0 bases from V and 4 bases from J, with 10 bases in between. The CDR3 contains 14 residues. CDR1 LNHNV and CDR2 YYDKDF come from the germline V gene (reference sequence). The CDR3 nucleotides are TGTGCCACCAGCAGAGATCAGGACTTTTACGAGCAGTACTTC. Encoded protein: CATSRDQDFYEQYF.

This sequence joins TRBV7-9 and TRBJ1-2, with D perhaps matching TRBD1 (5 bases). In germline, CDR1 is SEHNR, CDR2 FQNEAQ (reference sequence). The V end lost 8 bases, the J end lost 6 bases, and 16 bases lay between the germline ends. The CDR3 is made up of 13 amino acids. The CDR3 region has the DNA TGTGCCAGCGACAAAGTATGGGGCGATGGCTACACCTTC. It specifies CASDKVWGDGYTF. Complete variable domain (other parts from reference TRBV7-9 and TRBJ1-2): DTGVSQNPRHKITKRGQNVTFRCDPISEHNRLYWYRQTLGQGPEFLTYFQNEAQLEKSRLLSDRFSAERPKGSFSTLEIQRTEQGDSAMYLCASDKVWGDGYTFGSGTRLTVV.

This chain links TRBV7-9 with TRBJ2-7, with D perhaps TRBD1 (5 bases). The V end was cut by 1 base, the J end by 9 bases, with 13 bases between. CDR1 SEHNR and CDR2 FQNEAQ come from the germline V gene (reference sequence). CDR3 length equals 13 residues. CDR3 sequence reads: CASSLDRPDPQYF. CDR3 DNA: TGTGCCAGCAGCTTAGACAGGCCCGACCCGCAGTACTTC.

The V call is TRBV6-5, the J call TRBJ1-2; D ambiguous. The CDR3 runs to 12 residues. The V end lost 9 bases, the J end lost 4 bases, and 12 bases lay between the germline ends. The germline gives CDR1 MNHEY, CDR2 SVGAGI. In DNA, the CDR3 is TGTGCCAGGGGAGTCGCACGCTATGGCTACACCTTC. It encodes CARGVARYGYTF.

CDR3: CASRDRSTDTQYF. The CDR3 coding sequence is TGTGCCTCCCGGGACAGGAGCACAGATACGCAGTATTTT. The chain employs TRBV25-1 and TRBJ2-3, with TRBD1 matching 8 bases. Germline CDR1 and CDR2: MGHDK and SYGVNS. J lost 0 bases, V lost 11 bases, and 4 bases had no gene match. This CDR3 region has 13 residues.

The V gene is TRBV5-8, the J gene TRBJ1-5; the D is unclear. With 2 bases removed from V and 6 bases from J, the gap between germline ends came to 12 bases. Germline-derived CDR1 and CDR2 are SGHTS and YDEGEE. The CDR3 loop spans 14 amino acids. The CDR3 reads CASSLGLKGQPQHF. The DNA for the CDR3 is TGTGCCAGCAGCTTAGGACTTAAGGGTCAGCCCCAGCATTTT. Complete variable domain (other parts from reference TRBV5-8 and TRBJ1-5): EAGVTQSPTHLIKTRGQQATLRCSPISGHTSVYWYQQALGLGLQFLLWYDEGEERNRGNFPPRFSGRQFPNYSSELNVNALELEDSALYLCASSLGLKGQPQHFGDGTRLSIL.

CDR3 loop: CASSLGRGQYSNQPQHF. The CDR3 DNA follows: TGTGCCAGCAGCCTAGGGAGGGGACAGTATAGCAATCAGCCCCAGCATTTT. The J gene is TRBJ1-5, the V gene TRBV11-2, with 7 bases aligning to TRBD1. CDR3 length: 17 residues. The germline V gene encodes CDR1 SGHAT and CDR2 FQNNGV. J was trimmed by 0 bases and V by 5 bases; bases with no gene match: 10.

The chain couples TRBV9 to TRBJ2-3, with 7 nucleotides matching TRBD2. The CDR3 spans 16 residues. The germline V gene encodes CDR1 SGDLS and CDR2 YYNGEE. With V trimmed by 0 bases and J by 6 bases, 10 bases remained unmatched. CDR3 sequence (DNA): TGTGCCAGCAGCGTAGCGGGGTCGGGAGGTCGTGATACGCAGTATTTT. Amino acid sequence: CASSVAGSGGRDTQYF.